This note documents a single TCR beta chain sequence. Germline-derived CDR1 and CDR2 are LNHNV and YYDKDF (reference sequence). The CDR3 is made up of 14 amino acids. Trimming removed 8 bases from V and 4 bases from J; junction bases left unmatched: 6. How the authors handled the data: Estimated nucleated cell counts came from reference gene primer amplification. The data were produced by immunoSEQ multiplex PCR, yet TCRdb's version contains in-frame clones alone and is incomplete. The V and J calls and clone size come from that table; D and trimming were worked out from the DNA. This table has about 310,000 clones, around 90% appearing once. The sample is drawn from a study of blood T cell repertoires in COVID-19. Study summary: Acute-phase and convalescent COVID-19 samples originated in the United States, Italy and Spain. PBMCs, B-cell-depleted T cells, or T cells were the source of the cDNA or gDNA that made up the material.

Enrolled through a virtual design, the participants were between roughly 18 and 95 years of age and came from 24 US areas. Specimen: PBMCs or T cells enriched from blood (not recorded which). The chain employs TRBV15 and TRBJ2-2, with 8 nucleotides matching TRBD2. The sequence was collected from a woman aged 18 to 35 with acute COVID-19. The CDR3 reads CATATGLATGELFF. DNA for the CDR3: TGTGCCACCGCTACCGGACTAGCCACCGGGGAGCTGTTTTTT.